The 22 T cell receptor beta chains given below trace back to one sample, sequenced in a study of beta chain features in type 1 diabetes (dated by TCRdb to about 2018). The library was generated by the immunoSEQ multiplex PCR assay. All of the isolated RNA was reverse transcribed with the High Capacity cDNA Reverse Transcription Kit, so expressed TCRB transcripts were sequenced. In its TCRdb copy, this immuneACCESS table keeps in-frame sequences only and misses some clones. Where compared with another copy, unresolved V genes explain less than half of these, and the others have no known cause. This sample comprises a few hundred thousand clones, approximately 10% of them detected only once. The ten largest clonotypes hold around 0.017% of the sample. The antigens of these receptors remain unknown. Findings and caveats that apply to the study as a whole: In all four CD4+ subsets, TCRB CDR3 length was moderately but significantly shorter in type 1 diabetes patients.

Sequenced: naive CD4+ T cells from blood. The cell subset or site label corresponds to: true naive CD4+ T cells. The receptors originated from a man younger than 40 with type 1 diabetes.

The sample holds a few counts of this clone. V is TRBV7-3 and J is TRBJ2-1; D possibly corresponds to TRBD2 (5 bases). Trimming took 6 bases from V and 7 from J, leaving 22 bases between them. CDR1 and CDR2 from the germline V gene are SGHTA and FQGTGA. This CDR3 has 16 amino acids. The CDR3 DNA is TGTGCCAGCAGTAAAGGAACGGCCACCGCGGGTAATGAGCAGTTCTTC. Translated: CASSKGTATAGNEQFF. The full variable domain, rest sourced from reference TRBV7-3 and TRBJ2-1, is GAGVSQTPSNKVTEKGKYVELRCDPISGHTALYWYRQSLGQGPEFLIYFQGTGAADDSGLPNDRFFAVRPEGSVSTLKIQRTERGDSAVYLCASSKGTATAGNEQFFGPGTRLTVL.

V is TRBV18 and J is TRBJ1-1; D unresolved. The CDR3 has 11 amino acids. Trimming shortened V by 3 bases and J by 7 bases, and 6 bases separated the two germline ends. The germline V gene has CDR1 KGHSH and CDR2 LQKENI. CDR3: CASSPVGEAFF. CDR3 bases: TGTGCCAGCTCACCGGTCGGTGAAGCTTTCTTT.

The CDR3 sequence is CASSFLTAGGGIQYF. The CDR3 DNA reads TGTGCCAGCAGCTTTCTAACGGCGGGGGGTGGCATTCAGTACTTC. The chain uses TRBV5-6 and TRBJ2-4; 8 bases line up with TRBD2. Germline loops: CDR1 SGHDT, CDR2 YYEEEE. The CDR3 is 15 residues long. With V trimmed by 2 bases and J by 9 bases, 10 bases remained unmatched.

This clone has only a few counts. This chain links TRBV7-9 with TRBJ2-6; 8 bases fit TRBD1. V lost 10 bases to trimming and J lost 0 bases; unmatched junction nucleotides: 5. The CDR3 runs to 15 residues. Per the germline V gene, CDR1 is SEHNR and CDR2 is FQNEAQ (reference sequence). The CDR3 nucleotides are TGTGCCATTCGGGACAGGTCCTCTGGGGCCAACGTCCTGACTTTC. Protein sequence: CAIRDRSSGANVLTF.

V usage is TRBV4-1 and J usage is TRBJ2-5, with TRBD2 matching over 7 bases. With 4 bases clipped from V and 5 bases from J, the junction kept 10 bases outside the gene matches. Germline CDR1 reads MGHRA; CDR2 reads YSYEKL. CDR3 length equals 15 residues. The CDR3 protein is CASSRTRSGVETQYF. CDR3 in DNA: TGCGCCAGCAGCCGCACGAGGAGCGGGGTGGAGACCCAGTACTTC.

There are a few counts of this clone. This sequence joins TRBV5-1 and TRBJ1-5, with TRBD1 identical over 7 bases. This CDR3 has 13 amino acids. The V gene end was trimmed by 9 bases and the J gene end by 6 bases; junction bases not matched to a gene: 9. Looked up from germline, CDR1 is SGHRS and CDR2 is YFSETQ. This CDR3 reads CAMTRQGPQPQHF. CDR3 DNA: TGCGCCATGACGAGACAGGGCCCTCAGCCCCAGCATTTT.

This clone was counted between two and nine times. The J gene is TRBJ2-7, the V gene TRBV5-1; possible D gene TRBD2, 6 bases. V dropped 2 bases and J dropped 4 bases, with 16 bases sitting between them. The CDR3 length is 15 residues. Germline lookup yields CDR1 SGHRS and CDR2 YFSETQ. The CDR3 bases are TGCGCCAGCAGCTTTTGGGCCGGGGAGGATTACGAGCAGTACTTC. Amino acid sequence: CASSFWAGEDYEQYF.

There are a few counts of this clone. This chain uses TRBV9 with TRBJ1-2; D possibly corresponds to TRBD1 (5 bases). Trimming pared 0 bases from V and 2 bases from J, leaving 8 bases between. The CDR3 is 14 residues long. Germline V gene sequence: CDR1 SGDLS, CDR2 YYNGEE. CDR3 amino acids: CASSVGAGNYGYTF. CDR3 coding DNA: TGTGCCAGCAGCGTAGGTGCAGGGAACTATGGCTACACCTTC.

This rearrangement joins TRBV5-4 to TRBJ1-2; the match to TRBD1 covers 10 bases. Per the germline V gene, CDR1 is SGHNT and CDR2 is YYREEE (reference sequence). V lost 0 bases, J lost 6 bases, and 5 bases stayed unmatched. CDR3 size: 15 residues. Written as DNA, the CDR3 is TGTGCCAGCAGCTTGGGACAGGGGGCTCTTGATGGCTACACCTTC. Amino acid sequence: CASSLGQGALDGYTF.

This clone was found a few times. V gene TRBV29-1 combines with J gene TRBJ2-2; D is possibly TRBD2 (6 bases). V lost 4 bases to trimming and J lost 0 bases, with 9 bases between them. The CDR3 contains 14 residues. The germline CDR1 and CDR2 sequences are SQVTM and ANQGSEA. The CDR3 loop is CSVVAGTNTGELFF. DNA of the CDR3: TGCAGCGTTGTTGCGGGGACGAACACCGGGGAGCTGTTTTTT.

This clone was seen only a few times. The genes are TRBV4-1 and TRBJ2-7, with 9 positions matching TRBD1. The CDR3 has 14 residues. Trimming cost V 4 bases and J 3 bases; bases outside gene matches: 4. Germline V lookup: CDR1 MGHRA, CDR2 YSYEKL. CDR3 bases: TGCGCCAGCAGCCGATTGGGACAGGGCTACGAGCAGTACTTC. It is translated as CASSRLGQGYEQYF.

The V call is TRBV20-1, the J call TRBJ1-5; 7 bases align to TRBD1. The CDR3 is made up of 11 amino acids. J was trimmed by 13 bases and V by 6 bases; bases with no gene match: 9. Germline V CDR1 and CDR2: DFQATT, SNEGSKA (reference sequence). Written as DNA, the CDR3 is TGCAGTGCAGTAGGTGGGACAGAACAGCATTTT. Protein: CSAVGGTEQHF.

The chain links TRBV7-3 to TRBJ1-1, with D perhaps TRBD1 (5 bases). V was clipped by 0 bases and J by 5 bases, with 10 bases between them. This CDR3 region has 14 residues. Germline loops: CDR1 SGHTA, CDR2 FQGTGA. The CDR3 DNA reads TGTGCCAGCAGCTTAACGGGGCTAGGGACTGAAGCTTTCTTT. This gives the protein CASSLTGLGTEAFF.

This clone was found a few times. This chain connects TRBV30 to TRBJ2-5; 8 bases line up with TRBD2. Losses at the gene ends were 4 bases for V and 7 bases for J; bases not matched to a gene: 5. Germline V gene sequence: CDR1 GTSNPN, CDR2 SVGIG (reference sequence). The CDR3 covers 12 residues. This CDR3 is CAWKISGATQYF. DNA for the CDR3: TGTGCCTGGAAGATTAGCGGGGCGACCCAGTACTTC.

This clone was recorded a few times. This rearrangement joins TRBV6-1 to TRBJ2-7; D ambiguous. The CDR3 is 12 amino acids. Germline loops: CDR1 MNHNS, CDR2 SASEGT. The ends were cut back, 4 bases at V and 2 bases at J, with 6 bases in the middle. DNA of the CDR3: TGTGCCAGCAGTGCACAGCCCTACGAGCAGTACTTC. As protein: CASSAQPYEQYF.

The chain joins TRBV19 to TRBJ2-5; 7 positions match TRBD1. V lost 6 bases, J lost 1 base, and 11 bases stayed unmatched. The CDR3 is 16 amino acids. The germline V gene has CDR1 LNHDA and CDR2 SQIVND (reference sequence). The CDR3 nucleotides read TGTGCCAGTAGGCGGACCGCCGGGACAGCCCAAGAGACCCAGTACTTC. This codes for CASRRTAGTAQETQYF.

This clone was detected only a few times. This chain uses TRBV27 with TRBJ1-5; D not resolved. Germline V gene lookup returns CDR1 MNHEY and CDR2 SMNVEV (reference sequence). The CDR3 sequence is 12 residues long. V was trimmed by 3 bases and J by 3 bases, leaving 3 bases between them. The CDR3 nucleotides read TGTGCCAGCAGTTTTCTCAATCAGCCCCAGCATTTT. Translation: CASSFLNQPQHF.

CDR3 sequence reads: CASTQSGGYEQYF. Here the CDR3 DNA reads TGTGCCAGCACCCAATCGGGAGGATACGAGCAGTACTTC. This sequence joins TRBV28 and TRBJ2-7; TRBD2 aligns across 7 bases. The CDR3 contains 13 residues. The V and J ends lost 7 bases and 4 bases, in that order; junction bases with no gene match: 7. Per the germline V gene, CDR1 is MDHEN and CDR2 is SYDVKM.

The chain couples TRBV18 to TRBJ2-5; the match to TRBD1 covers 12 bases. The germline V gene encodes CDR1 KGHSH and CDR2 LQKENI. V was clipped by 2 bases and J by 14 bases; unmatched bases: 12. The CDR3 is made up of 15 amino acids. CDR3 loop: CASSPRTGQGAYSYF. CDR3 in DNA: TGTGCCAGCTCACCAAGAACGGGACAGGGGGCGTATTCCTACTTC. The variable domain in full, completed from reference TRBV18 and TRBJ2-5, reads NAGVMQNPRHLVRRRGQEARLRCSPMKGHSHVYWYRQLPEEGLKFMVYLQKENIIDESGMPKERFSAEFPKEGPSILRIQQVVRGDSAAYFCASSPRTGQGAYSYFGPGTRLLVL.

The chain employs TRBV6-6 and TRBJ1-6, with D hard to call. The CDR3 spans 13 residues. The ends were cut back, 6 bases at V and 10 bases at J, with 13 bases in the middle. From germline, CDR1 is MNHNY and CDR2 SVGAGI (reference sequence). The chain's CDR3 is CASSQAGFSPLHF. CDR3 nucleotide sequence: TGTGCCAGCAGCCAGGCGGGGTTCTCACCCCTCCACTTT.

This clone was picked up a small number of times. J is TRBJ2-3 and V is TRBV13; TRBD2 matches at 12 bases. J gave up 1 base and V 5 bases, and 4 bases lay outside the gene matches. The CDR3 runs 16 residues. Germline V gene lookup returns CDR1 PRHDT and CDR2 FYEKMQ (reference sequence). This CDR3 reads CASSLRTSGGTDTQYF. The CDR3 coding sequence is TGTGCCAGCAGCCTGCGGACTAGCGGGGGCACAGATACGCAGTATTTT.

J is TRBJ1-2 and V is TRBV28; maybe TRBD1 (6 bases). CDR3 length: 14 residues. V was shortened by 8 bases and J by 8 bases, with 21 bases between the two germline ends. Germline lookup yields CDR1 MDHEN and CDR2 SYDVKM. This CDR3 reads CASLLREGVNGYTF. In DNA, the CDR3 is TGTGCCAGCTTGCTCCGGGAGGGGGTGAACGGCTACACCTTC.